The 22 T cell receptor beta chains listed next were all sequenced from one sample in a study of T cells in Graves' hyperthyroidism and ophthalmopathy. Amplified TCR beta CDR3 regions came from RNA transcripts. When the TCR CDR3 underwent first-round RT-PCR, the HTBI primer set was used. One entry per CDR3 protein, called by TCRdb with MiXCR from the multiplex PCR reads. This sample has 380,000 or so distinct CDR3 sequences; about 15% occur once, and the top ten carry under 30%. Sequenced material: blood. The receptors come from a woman aged 25-40 years with Graves' hyperthyroidism.

The chain carries TRBV7-9 and TRBJ2-1; D is unclear. The V gene lost 7 bases and the J gene lost 2 bases, with 15 bases spanning the gap. Germline V CDR1 and CDR2: SEHNR, FQNEAQ (reference sequence). The CDR3 is made up of 15 amino acids. The CDR3 region is CASTRADRTYNEQFF. The CDR3 region has the DNA TGTGCCAGCACCCGGGCGGACCGTACCTACAATGAGCAGTTCTTC.

This clonotype has only a few counts. The chain couples TRBV9 to TRBJ2-6, with D hard to call. Trimming left V 5 bases short and J 0 bases short, with 9 bases between. Germline V gene sequence: CDR1 SGDLS, CDR2 YYNGEE. CDR3 length equals 15 residues. CDR3 amino acids: CASSEYASGANVLTF. In nucleotides, the CDR3 is TGTGCCAGCAGTGAGTACGCCTCTGGGGCCAACGTCCTGACTTTC.

Many counts were recorded for this clonotype. This chain joins TRBV11-1 and TRBJ1-1; no reliable D call. This CDR3 has 14 residues. V was pared by 1 base and J by 4 bases, with 10 bases between. The germline CDR1 and CDR2 sequences are SGHAT and FQDESV (reference sequence). The DNA for the CDR3 is TGTGCCAGCAGCTTAGACCAGTGGAGCACTGAAGCTTTCTTT. Translation: CASSLDQWSTEAFF.

This clonotype was observed at least ten times. The chain recombines TRBV20-1 with TRBJ1-1, with 8 bases that match TRBD1. V was clipped by 0 bases and J by 10 bases; unmatched bases: 13. This CDR3 has 15 amino acids. CDR1 and CDR2 from the germline V gene are DFQATT and SNEGSKA (reference sequence). The CDR3: CSARDPTDRAQAAFF. For the CDR3, the DNA is TGCAGTGCTAGAGATCCCACGGACAGGGCCCAGGCAGCTTTCTTT.

This clonotype was recorded many times. V is TRBV2 and J is TRBJ2-3; 7 bases match TRBD2. The CDR3 contains 17 residues. V shed 2 bases and J 0 bases; nucleotides not matched to a gene: 8. Germline V gene lookup returns CDR1 SNHLY and CDR2 FYNNEI. CDR3 bases: TGTGCCAGCAGTGAACTCGGCGGGAGCTACAGCACAGATACGCAGTATTTT. It specifies CASSELGGSYSTDTQYF.

There are many counts of this clonotype. The CDR3 loop reads CAWSRNRGKETQYF. The CDR3 DNA follows: TGTGCCTGGAGCCGCAACAGGGGGAAGGAGACCCAGTACTTC. This sequence joins TRBV30 and TRBJ2-5; TRBD1 aligns across 8 bases. J gave up 5 bases and V 3 bases, and 8 bases lay outside the gene matches. The CDR3 contains 14 residues. The germline gives CDR1 GTSNPN, CDR2 SVGIG (reference sequence).

This clonotype was seen repeatedly, ten times or more. The chain is built from TRBV6-2 or TRBV6-3 and TRBJ2-6; 9 bases agree with TRBD1. Germline V lookup: CDR1 MNHEY, CDR2 SVGEGT. The V and J ends lost 5 bases and 3 bases, in that order; junction bases with no gene match: 11. The CDR3 is made up of 18 amino acids. CDR3: CASSQGQGVRVGANVLTF. The DNA for the CDR3 is TGTGCCAGCAGTCAGGGACAGGGCGTTAGAGTTGGGGCCAACGTCCTGACTTTC.

With regard to this clonotype: This sequence may be a read error, since a much larger clone differs from it by one base. J is TRBJ2-1 and V is TRBV6-1; no definite D call. The CDR3 spans 19 residues. Germline values: CDR1 MNHNS, CDR2 SASEGT. Trimming took off 2 bases at V and 1 base at J, with 21 bases between the two ends. As DNA, the CDR3 is TGTGCCAGCAGTGAAAGTTTTGGTCTACTGTCTCGTTCCTACAATGAGCAGTTCTTC. It is translated as CASSESFGLLSRSYNEQFF.

In its sample, this clonotype was seen many times. J is TRBJ2-3 and V is TRBV20-1; either TRBD1 or TRBD2 may fit D (5 bases each). This CDR3 is built from 15 residues. Germline CDR1 DFQATT, CDR2 SNEGSKA (reference sequence). Trimming shortened V by 7 bases and J by 4 bases, and 21 bases separated the two germline ends. CDR3 sequence: CSVQPSGQGADTQYF. Written as DNA, the CDR3 is TGCAGTGTTCAGCCCTCGGGCCAGGGAGCAGATACGCAGTATTTT.

This clonotype has a handful of counts. V is TRBV20-1 and J is TRBJ2-1, with 9 bases that match TRBD1. The J segment lost 7 bases and the V segment lost 1 base, leaving 8 bases of the junction unmatched. In germline, CDR1 is DFQATT, CDR2 SNEGSKA (reference sequence). This CDR3 contains 15 residues. The CDR3 loop is CSARVSGTGWNEQFF. CDR3 nucleotide sequence: TGCAGTGCTAGAGTGTCGGGGACAGGGTGGAATGAGCAGTTCTTC.

This clonotype was detected many times. This chain joins TRBV2 and TRBJ2-2; the match to TRBD2 covers 9 bases. Trimming took 4 bases from V and 0 from J; bases not matched to a gene: 3. This CDR3 has 16 residues. Germline CDR1 is SNHLY and CDR2 is FYNNEI. The CDR3 reads CASSVAGGPNTGELFF. The CDR3 DNA is TGTGCCAGCAGTGTTGCGGGAGGGCCGAACACCGGGGAGCTGTTTTTT.

This clonotype was counted a few times. The chain couples TRBV30 to TRBJ2-7, with TRBD2 matching 9 bases. This CDR3 spans 13 amino acids. The ends lost 5 bases at V and 2 bases at J; junction bases unmatched: 4. The germline V gene encodes CDR1 GTSNPN and CDR2 SVGIG (reference sequence). The CDR3 protein is CAWASGAPYEQYF. The CDR3 nucleotides are TGTGCCTGGGCTAGCGGGGCTCCCTACGAGCAGTACTTC.

The chain recombines TRBV5-1 with TRBJ2-7; 8 nucleotides agree with TRBD1. From germline, CDR1 is SGHRS and CDR2 YFSETQ. The CDR3 has 14 amino acids. The junction had 10 bases not matched to a gene; V was cut back by 4 bases and J by 7 bases. CDR3 region: CASSIGQGPLEQYF. CDR3 in DNA: TGCGCCAGCAGCATCGGACAGGGACCCTTGGAGCAGTACTTC.

About this clonotype itself: Possible read error: a much larger clone is one base away. The V gene is TRBV7-2, the J gene TRBJ2-3, with 9 positions matching TRBD2. V gave up 10 bases and J gave up 2 bases; unmatched junction bases: 4. Germline values: CDR1 SGHTA, CDR2 FQGNSA. The CDR3 has 13 residues. This CDR3 is CANRTSATDTQYF. As DNA, the CDR3 is TGTGCCAACAGGACTAGCGCCACAGATACGCAGTATTTT.

This rearrangement joins TRBV7-2 to TRBJ2-1, with 11 bases that match TRBD2. Trimming removed 3 bases from V and 3 bases from J; junction bases left unmatched: 7. The CDR3 has 17 residues. Germline V gives CDR1 SGHTA, CDR2 FQGNSA. The DNA of the CDR3 is TGTGCCAGCAGCTTTATGGGACTAGCGGACTTCTACAATGAGCAGTTCTTC. Amino acid sequence: CASSFMGLADFYNEQFF. The whole variable domain, remainder taken from reference TRBV7-2 and TRBJ2-1, is GAGVSQSPSNKVTEKGKDVELRCDPISGHTALYWYRQSLGQGLEFLIYFQGNSAPDKSGLPSDRFSAERTGGSVSTLTIQRTQQEDSAVYLCASSFMGLADFYNEQFFGPGTRLTVL.

V is TRBV27 and J is TRBJ1-1; perhaps TRBD1 as D (5 bases). Germline CDR1 is MNHEY and CDR2 is SMNVEV (reference sequence). Deletions cut 5 bases from V and 0 bases from J, with 10 bases between. The CDR3 totals 14 residues. CDR3 in amino acids: CASSDKGMNTEAFF. The CDR3 DNA is TGTGCCAGCAGTGATAAGGGGATGAACACTGAAGCTTTCTTT.

This clonotype was seen once. V gene TRBV20-1 combines with J gene TRBJ1-1; D unclear. The CDR3 has 12 residues. V lost 3 bases and J lost 3, with 8 bases in between. Germline V lookup: CDR1 DFQATT, CDR2 SNEGSKA (reference sequence). The CDR3: CSARQDYTEAFF. The CDR3 bases are TGCAGTGCTAGGCAGGACTACACTGAAGCTTTCTTT.

A few counts support this clonotype. The chain has TRBV10-3 and TRBJ1-4, with 9 bases that match TRBD1. CDR3 length: 14 residues. V dropped 11 bases and J dropped 8; count of bases not matched to a gene: 12. Germline V lookup: CDR1 ENHRY, CDR2 SYGVKD. The CDR3 DNA is TGTGCCTCCCAGCGGACAGGGGATCGGGAAAAACTGTTTTTT. It yields the protein CASQRTGDREKLFF.

This clonotype has only a few counts. The rearrangement links TRBV6-1 to TRBJ2-7; 9 nucleotides align to TRBD1. The CDR3 is 15 amino acids. V lost 5 bases to trimming and J lost 6 bases; unmatched junction nucleotides: 11. CDR1 MNHNS and CDR2 SASEGT come from the germline V gene. The chain's CDR3 is CASSPPGTGKGEQYF. CDR3 DNA sequence: TGTGCCAGCAGTCCGCCCGGGACAGGGAAAGGCGAGCAGTACTTC.

This clonotype was detected many times. V usage is TRBV28 and J usage is TRBJ2-7, with 7 bases aligning to TRBD1. Trimming cost V 5 bases and J 3 bases; bases outside gene matches: 7. This CDR3 contains 14 residues. Per the germline V gene, CDR1 is MDHEN and CDR2 is SYDVKM. The CDR3 loop is CASSVPGQSYEQYF. The CDR3 DNA reads TGTGCCAGCAGTGTTCCGGGACAGAGCTACGAGCAGTACTTC.

This clonotype showed up many times. The V call is TRBV2, the J call TRBJ1-5; D is perhaps TRBD1 (5 bases). This CDR3 has 16 amino acids. V was pared by 1 base and J by 6 bases, with 16 bases between. Germline-derived CDR1 and CDR2 are SNHLY and FYNNEI. The CDR3, as DNA: TGTGCCAGCAGTGAAGAAGGGGCCAGGACAAGTCAGCCCCAGCATTTT. Protein: CASSEEGARTSQPQHF.

Comment on this clonotype: A read error is possible here, since a much larger clone lies one base away. The CDR3 nucleotides are TGCAGTGCTAAAGCGGGACTAGGATACAATGAGCAGTTCTTC. It codes for CSAKAGLGYNEQFF. The V call is TRBV20-1, the J call TRBJ2-1; 8 nucleotides line up with TRBD2. This CDR3 region has 14 residues. J was trimmed by 4 bases and V by 4 bases; bases with no gene match: 6. Looked up from germline, CDR1 is DFQATT and CDR2 is SNEGSKA (reference sequence).